This T cell receptor (beta chain) was found in a study of blood T cell repertoires in COVID-19 (dated by TCRdb to the early 2020s). Regarding the complete study: Samples covering the acute and convalescent phases of COVID-19 were provided by collaborators in the United States, Italy and Spain. The prospective study material was composed of cDNA or gDNA derived from T cells, B-cell-depleted T cells, or PBMCs. The dataset comprised deeply sampled blood TCRbeta repertoires from subjects exposed to, actively infected with, or recovered from COVID-19. The repertoires were released in a freely available public database intended as a resource for research on the immune response to SARS-CoV-2. The samples were drawn from two sources: the first 160 participants of the ongoing ImmuneRACE study, and fewer than 1,500 subjects contributed by 6 global collaborators. A de-identified subject ID, COVID-19 status, age in years and sex were almost always included in the sample metadata. HLA class I and class II types, where available, came from metadata supplied by the sample provider rather than from assay-based typing. Overall study results and their limits: The amount of clinical and demographic metadata varied by source and participant and was provided uncurated.

This clone was picked up one time. Its specific antigen is unknown. No base-level quality is on record; no much larger clone is a single base apart. V drops 5 bases and J drops 4 bases, leaving 9 bases in between. The germline V gene encodes CDR1 SEHNR and CDR2 FQNEAQ (reference sequence). The CDR3 has 13 amino acids, counting the end cysteine and phenylalanine. Only CDR3 DNA remains: 39 bases, in frame from the first base. Enrolling through a virtual design, the prospective study's participants ranged in age from roughly 18 to 90 years and lived across 24 United States geographic areas. In the prospective study, participants were assigned to cohorts based on the clinical history participants reported in a screening survey and a study questionnaire. Recovered participants in ImmuneRACE Cohort 3 were defined as having two consecutive negative NP/OP PCR tests, clearance from a healthcare professional, or resolution of symptoms. Mobile phlebotomists in the prospective study collected whole blood, serum and a nasopharyngeal or oropharyngeal swab from every participant. Prospective study participants could optionally give additional blood draws and questionnaires over an approximately two-month period. Before DNA extraction, prospective study blood samples were shipped either frozen or at room temperature.

TCRbeta CDR3 regions were amplified from genomic DNA by means of the immunoSEQ Assay, a bias-controlled multiplex PCR. Per the source publication's procedure: The number of nucleated cells in each sample was estimated by amplification of reference gene primers within the assay. Sequence reads were collapsed and filtered to measure the absolute abundance of every unique TCRbeta CDR3 rearrangement. For each sample, productive Simpson clonality was calculated by taking the square root of Simpson's diversity index across productive rearrangements. Drawn from immuneACCESS, this table holds only the in-frame rearrangements with V and J called that TCRdb kept. Clones are partly lost; checked studies trace under half to an unresolved V gene and leave the rest unexplained. The V and J calls and clone size are taken from that table; D and trimming were inferred from the DNA. The sample table shows roughly 250,000 clones, and around 88% are seen once. Clones ranked in the top ten supply roughly 8.6% of the sample.

The material sequenced was PBMCs or T cells enriched from blood (not recorded which). This receptor chain uses TRBV7-9 and TRBJ1-3; no D gene can be assigned with confidence. The receptor was derived from a man aged 35 to 55 who had recovered from COVID-19. The CDR3 region: CASSARGGNTIYF. Here is the DNA: TGTGCCAGCAGCGCACGCGGGGGAAACACCATATATTTT.